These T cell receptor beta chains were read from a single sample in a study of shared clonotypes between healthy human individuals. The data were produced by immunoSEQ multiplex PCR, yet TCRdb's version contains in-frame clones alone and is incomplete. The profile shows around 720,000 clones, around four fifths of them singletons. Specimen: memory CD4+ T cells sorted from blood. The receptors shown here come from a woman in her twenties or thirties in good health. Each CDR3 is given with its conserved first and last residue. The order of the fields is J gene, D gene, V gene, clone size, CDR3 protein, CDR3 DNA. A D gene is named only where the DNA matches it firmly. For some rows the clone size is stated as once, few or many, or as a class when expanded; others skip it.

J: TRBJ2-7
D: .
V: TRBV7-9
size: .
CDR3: CASSLGSHRPYEQYF
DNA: TGTGCCAGCAGCTTAGGCAGCCATAGGCCCTACGAGCAGTACTTC

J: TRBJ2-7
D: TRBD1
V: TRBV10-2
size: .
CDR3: CASSDRQGQGAYEQYF
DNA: TGCGCCAGCAGTGATAGACAGGGCCAAGGAGCCTACGAGCAGTACTTC

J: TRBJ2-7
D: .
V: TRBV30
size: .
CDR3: CAWSAGYEQYF
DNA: TGTGCCTGGAGTGCGGGCTACGAGCAGTACTTC

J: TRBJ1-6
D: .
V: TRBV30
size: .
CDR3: CAWSNSQGRNSPLHF
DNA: TGTGCCTGGAGTAATAGCCAGGGGAGGAATTCACCCCTCCACTTT

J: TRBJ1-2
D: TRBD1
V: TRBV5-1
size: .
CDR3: CASSDSGTGNYGYTF
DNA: TGCGCCAGCAGCGATTCCGGGACAGGGAACTATGGCTACACCTTC

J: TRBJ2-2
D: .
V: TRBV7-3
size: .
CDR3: CASSAGPETGELFF
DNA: TGTGCCAGCAGCGCGGGACCTGAAACCGGGGAGCTGTTTTTT

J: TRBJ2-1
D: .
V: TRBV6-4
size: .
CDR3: CASSEHSSYNEQFF
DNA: TGTGCCAGCAGTGAACATAGCTCCTACAATGAGCAGTTCTTC

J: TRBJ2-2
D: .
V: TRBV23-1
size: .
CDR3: CASGQGRTANTGELFF
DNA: TGCGCCAGCGGCCAGGGGCGGACGGCGAACACCGGGGAGCTGTTTTTT

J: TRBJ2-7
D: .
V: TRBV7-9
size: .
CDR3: CASSLKRTGRVYEQYF
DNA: TGTGCCAGCAGCCTAAAAAGGACAGGGAGGGTTTACGAGCAGTACTTC

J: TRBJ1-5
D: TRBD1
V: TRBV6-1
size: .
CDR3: CASSEDRGHNQPQHF
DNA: TGTGCCAGCAGTGAGGACAGGGGACACAATCAGCCCCAGCATTTT

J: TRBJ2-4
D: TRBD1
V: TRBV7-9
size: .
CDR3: CASSTRTGADIQYF
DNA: TGTGCCAGCAGCACTCGGACAGGGGCGGACATTCAGTACTTC

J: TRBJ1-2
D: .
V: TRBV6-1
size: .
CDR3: CASTNDYGGYTF
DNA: TGTGCCAGCACCAACGACTATGGTGGCTACACCTTC

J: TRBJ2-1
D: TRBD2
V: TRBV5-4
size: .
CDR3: CASSPGLADWNEQFF
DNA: TGTGCCAGCAGCCCGGGACTAGCGGACTGGAATGAGCAGTTCTTC

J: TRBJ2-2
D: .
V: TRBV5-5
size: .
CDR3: CASSPRAGEANTGELFF
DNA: TGTGCCAGCAGCCCTAGGGCAGGGGAAGCGAACACCGGGGAGCTGTTTTTT

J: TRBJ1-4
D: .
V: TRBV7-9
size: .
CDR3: CASSPSGQINEKLFF
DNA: TGTGCCAGCAGCCCAAGCGGACAGATTAATGAAAAACTGTTTTTT

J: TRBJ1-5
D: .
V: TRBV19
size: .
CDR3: CASSVEEGGPQHF
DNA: TGTGCCAGTAGTGTTGAGGAGGGGGGGCCCCAGCATTTT

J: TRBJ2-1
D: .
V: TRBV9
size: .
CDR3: CASSVESRDNEQFF
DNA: TGTGCCAGCAGCGTAGAATCTAGAGACAATGAGCAGTTCTTC

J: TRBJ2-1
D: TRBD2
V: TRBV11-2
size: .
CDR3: CASSLVMPSGEQFF
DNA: TGTGCCAGCAGCTTAGTAATGCCTAGCGGAGAGCAGTTCTTC

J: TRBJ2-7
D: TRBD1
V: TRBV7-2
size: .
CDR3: CASSPGQGNTYEQYF
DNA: TGTGCCAGCAGCCCCGGACAGGGAAACACCTACGAGCAGTACTTC

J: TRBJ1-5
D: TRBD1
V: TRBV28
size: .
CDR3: CASSWDRGRNQPQHF
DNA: TGTGCCAGCAGCTGGGACAGGGGTCGCAATCAGCCCCAGCATTTT

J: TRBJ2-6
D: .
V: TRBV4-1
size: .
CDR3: CASSQGGDYFSGANVLTF
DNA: TGCGCCAGCAGCCAAGGGGGGGATTACTTCTCTGGGGCCAACGTCCTGACTTTC

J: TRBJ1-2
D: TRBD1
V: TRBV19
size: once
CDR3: CASSPAGGDYGYTF
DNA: TGTGCCAGTAGCCCGGCAGGGGGAGACTATGGCTACACCTTC

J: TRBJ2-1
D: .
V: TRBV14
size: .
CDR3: CASSQLGYNEQFF
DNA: TGTGCCAGCAGCCAGCTGGGTTACAATGAGCAGTTCTTC

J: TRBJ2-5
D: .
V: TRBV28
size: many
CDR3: CASSLRPGRRRETQYF
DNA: TGTGCCAGCAGTTTACGGCCAGGGCGCCGGCGGGAGACCCAGTACTTC

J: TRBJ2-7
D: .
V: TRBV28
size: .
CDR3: CASSPPPDSSYEQYF
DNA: TGTGCCAGCAGTCCCCCTCCAGACAGCTCCTACGAGCAGTACTTC

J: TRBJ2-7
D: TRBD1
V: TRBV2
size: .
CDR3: CASTPEGQATYEQYF
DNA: TGTGCCAGCACCCCCGAGGGACAGGCTACCTACGAGCAGTACTTC

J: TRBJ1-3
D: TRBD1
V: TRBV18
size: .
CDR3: CASSRTGDYTIYF
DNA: TGTGCCAGCTCACGGACAGGGGATTACACCATATATTTT

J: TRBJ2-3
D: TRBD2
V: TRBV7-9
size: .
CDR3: CASSLSGGTDTQYF
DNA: TGTGCCAGCAGCTTAAGCGGGGGCACAGATACGCAGTATTTT

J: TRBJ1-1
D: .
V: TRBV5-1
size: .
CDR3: CASSVTNTEAFF
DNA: TGCGCCAGCAGCGTTACGAACACTGAAGCTTTCTTT

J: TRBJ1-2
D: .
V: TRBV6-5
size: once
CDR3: CASRPQSIYGYTF
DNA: TGTGCCAGCAGACCTCAGTCGATATATGGCTACACCTTC

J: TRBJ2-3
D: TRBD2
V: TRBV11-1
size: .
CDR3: CASSSPRTSGDPTDTQYF
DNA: TGTGCCAGCAGCTCACCGCGGACTAGCGGAGACCCCACAGATACGCAGTATTTT

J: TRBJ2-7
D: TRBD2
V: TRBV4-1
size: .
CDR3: CASSPGLAGGPFYEQYF
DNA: TGCGCCAGCAGCCCCGGACTAGCGGGAGGCCCCTTCTACGAGCAGTACTTC

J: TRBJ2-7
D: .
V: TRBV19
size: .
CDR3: CASSRPGNYEQYF
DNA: TGTGCCAGTAGTAGGCCCGGGAACTACGAGCAGTACTTC

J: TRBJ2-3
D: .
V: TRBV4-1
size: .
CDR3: CASSQAGVTDTQYF
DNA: TGCGCCAGCAGCCAAGCGGGAGTAACAGATACGCAGTATTTT

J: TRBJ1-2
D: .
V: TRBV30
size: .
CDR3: CACHPGRGNYGYTF
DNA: TGTGCCTGCCACCCAGGCAGGGGTAACTATGGCTACACCTTC

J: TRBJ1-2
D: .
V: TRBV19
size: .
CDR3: CASSPLRDTNAYGYTF
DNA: TGTGCCAGTAGTCCCCTCCGGGACACGAACGCCTATGGCTACACCTTC

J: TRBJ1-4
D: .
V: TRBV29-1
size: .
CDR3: CSVDGATNEKLFF
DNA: TGCAGCGTTGATGGTGCAACTAATGAAAAACTGTTTTTT

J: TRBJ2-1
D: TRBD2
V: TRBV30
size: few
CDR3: CAWKGGANEQFF
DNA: TGTGCCTGGAAGGGAGGGGCGAATGAGCAGTTCTTC

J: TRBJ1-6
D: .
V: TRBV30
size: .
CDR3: CAWSPQGVSYNSPLHF
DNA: TGTGCCTGGAGTCCTCAGGGTGTCTCCTATAATTCACCCCTCCACTTT

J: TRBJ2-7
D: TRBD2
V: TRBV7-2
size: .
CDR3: CASSPQGGRGEQYF
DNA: TGTGCCAGCAGCCCCCAGGGCGGGAGAGGTGAGCAGTACTTC

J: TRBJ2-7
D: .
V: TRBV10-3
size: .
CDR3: CAISARETYEQYF
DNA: TGTGCCATCAGTGCTCGGGAGACCTACGAGCAGTACTTC

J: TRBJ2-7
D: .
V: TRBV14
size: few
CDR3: CASSQDSPRSYEQYF
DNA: TGTGCCAGCAGCCAAGATTCGCCTCGCTCCTACGAGCAGTACTTC

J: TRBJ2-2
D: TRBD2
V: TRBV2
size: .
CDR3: CASRRLAANTGELFF
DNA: TGTGCCAGCAGACGACTAGCGGCGAACACCGGGGAGCTGTTTTTT

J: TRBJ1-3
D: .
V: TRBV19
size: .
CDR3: CASISGRQGNTIYF
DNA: TGTGCCAGTATATCGGGCAGGCAAGGAAACACCATATATTTT

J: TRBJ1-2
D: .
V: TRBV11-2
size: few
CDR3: CASSLDTVMGRDNGYTF
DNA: TGTGCCAGCAGCTTAGATACGGTCATGGGCAGAGATAATGGCTACACCTTC

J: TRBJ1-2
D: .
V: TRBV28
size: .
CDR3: CASSLPGSANYGYTF
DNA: TGTGCCAGCAGTTTACCCGGGAGTGCTAACTATGGCTACACCTTC

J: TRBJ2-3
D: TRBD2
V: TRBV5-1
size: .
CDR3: CASSTGTSGSTDTQYF
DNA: TGCGCCAGCAGCACCGGGACTAGCGGCAGCACAGATACGCAGTATTTT

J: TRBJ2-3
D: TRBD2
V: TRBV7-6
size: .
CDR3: CASSRLTSGRATDTQYF
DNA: TGTGCCAGCAGCCGATTGACTAGCGGGAGGGCCACAGATACGCAGTATTTT